This T cell receptor beta chain was sequenced for a study of blood T cell repertoires in COVID-19. In the original workflow: Estimates of nucleated cell counts were drawn from the amplification of reference gene primers. Some clones are missing from TCRdb's copy, which holds only in-frame ones; the method was immunoSEQ multiplex PCR. V and J calls and clone size come straight from that table; D and trimming were deduced from the DNA. The data contain 85,000 to 120,000 clones, more than 80% of them singletons. V was trimmed by 4 bases and J by 1 base, leaving 11 bases between them. From germline, CDR1 is SGHRS and CDR2 YFSETQ. This CDR3 is built from 15 residues.

The chain combines TRBV5-1 with TRBJ2-2, with D possibly TRBD1 on 5 matching bases. Material for sequencing was peripheral blood. The sequence was collected from a human donor in a cohort sampled during active COVID-19. The CDR3 sequence is CASSVSTGNTGELFF. The CDR3 DNA follows: TGCGCCAGCAGCGTATCAACAGGGAACACCGGGGAGCTGTTTTTT.